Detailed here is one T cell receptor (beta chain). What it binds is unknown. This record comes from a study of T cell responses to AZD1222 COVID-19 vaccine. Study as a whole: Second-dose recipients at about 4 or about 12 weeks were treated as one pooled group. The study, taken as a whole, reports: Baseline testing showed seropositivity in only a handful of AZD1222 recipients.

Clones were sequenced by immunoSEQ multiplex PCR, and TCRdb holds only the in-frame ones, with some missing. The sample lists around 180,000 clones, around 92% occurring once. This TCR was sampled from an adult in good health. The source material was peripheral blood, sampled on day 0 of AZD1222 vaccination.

This CDR3 is CASSHGTGVLRAFF. As DNA, the CDR3 is TGTGCCAGCAGTCATGGGACAGGGGTTTTGAGAGCTTTCTTT. The chain recombines TRBV6-5 with TRBJ1-1, with 10 nucleotides matching TRBD1. This CDR3 is built from 14 residues. Germline-derived CDR1 and CDR2 are MNHEY and SVGAGI. V lost 5 bases, J lost 10 bases, and 10 bases stayed unmatched.